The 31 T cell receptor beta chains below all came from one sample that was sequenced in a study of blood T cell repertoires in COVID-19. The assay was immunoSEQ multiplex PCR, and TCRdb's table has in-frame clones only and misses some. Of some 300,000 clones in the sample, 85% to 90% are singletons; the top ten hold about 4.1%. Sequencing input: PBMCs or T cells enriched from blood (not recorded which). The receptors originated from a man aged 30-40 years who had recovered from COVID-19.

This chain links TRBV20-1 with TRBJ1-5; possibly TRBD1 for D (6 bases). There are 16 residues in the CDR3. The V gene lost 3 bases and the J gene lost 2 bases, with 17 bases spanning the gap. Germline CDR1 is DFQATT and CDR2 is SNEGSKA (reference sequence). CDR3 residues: CSASPWTAERNQPQHF. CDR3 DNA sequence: TGCAGTGCTAGTCCTTGGACAGCGGAGCGCAATCAGCCCCAGCATTTT.

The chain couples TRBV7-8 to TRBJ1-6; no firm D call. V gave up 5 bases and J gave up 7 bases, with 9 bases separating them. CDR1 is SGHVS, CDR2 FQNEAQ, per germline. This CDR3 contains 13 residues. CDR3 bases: TGTGCCAGCAGCCCTACGAACAATTCACCCCTCCACTTT. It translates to CASSPTNNSPLHF. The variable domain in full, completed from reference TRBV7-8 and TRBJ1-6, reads GAGVSQSPRYKVAKRGQDVALRCDPISGHVSLFWYQQALGQGPEFLTYFQNEAQLDKSGLPSDRFFAERPEGSVSTLKIQRTQQEDSAVYLCASSPTNNSPLHFGNGTRLTVT.

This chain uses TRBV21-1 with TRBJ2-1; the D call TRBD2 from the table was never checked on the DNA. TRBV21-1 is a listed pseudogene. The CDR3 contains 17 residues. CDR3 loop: CASSPRTSGTINNEQFF. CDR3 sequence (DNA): TGTGCCAGCAGCCCCCGGACTAGCGGGACGATTAACAATGAGCAGTTCTTC.

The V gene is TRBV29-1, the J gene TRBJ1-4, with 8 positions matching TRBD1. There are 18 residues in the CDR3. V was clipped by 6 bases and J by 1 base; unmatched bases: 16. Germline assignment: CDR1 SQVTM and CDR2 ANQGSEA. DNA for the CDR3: TGCAGCGTCCTATACCCTACAGGGGGTAGGGGAACTAATGAAAAACTGTTTTTT. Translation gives CSVLYPTGGRGTNEKLFF. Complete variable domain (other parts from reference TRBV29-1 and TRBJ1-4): SAVISQKPSRDICQRGTSLTIQCQVDSQVTMMFWYRQQPGQSLTLIATANQGSEATYESGFVIDKFPISRPNLTFSTLTVSNMSPEDSSIYLCSVLYPTGGRGTNEKLFFGSGTQLSVL.

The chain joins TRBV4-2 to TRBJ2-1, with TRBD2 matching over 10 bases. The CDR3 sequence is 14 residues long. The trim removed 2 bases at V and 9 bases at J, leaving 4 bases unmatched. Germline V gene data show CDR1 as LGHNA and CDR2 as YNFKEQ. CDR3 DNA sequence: TGTGCCAGCAGCCAATTTTTAGCGGGAGGTGAGCAGTTCTTC. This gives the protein CASSQFLAGGEQFF.

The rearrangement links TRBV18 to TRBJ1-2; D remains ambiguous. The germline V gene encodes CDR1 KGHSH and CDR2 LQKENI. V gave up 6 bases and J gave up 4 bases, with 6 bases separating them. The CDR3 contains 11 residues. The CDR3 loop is CASSRGYGYTF. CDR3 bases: TGTGCCAGCTCGCGTGGCTATGGCTACACCTTC.

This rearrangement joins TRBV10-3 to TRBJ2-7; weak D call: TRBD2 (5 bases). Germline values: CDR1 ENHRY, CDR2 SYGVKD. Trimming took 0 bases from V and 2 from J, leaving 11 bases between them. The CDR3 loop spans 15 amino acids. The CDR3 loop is CAISESRAEAYEQYF. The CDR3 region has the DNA TGTGCCATCAGTGAGTCGAGGGCAGAAGCCTACGAGCAGTACTTC.

In DNA form, the CDR3 reads TGTGCCAGCAGCCAATGGGGCAGGGACACCGGGGAGCTGTTTTTT. This codes for CASSQWGRDTGELFF. The chain has TRBV11-3 and TRBJ2-2, with D maybe TRBD1 (5 bases). Trimming left V 5 bases short and J 3 bases short, with 13 bases between. The CDR3 totals 15 residues. CDR1 SGHNT and CDR2 YENEEA come from the germline V gene.

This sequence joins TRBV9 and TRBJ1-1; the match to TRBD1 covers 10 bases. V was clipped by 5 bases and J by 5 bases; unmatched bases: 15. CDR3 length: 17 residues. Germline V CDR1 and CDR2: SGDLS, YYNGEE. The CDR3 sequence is CASSELPPGQGWTEAFF. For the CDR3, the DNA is TGTGCCAGCAGTGAACTCCCCCCGGGACAGGGGTGGACTGAAGCTTTCTTT.

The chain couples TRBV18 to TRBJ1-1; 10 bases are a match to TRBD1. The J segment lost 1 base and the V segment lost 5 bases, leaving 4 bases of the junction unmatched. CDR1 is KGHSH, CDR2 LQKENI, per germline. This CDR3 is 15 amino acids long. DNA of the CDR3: TGTGCCAGCTCATTCCGGACAGGGGGGAACACTGAAGCTTTCTTT. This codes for CASSFRTGGNTEAFF.

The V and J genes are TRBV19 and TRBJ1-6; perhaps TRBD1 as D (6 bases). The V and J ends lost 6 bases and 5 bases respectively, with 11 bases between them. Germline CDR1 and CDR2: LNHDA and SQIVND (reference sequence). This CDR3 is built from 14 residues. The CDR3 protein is CASSGEGDNSPLHF. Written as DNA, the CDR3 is TGTGCCAGTAGCGGTGAGGGGGATAATTCACCCCTCCACTTT.

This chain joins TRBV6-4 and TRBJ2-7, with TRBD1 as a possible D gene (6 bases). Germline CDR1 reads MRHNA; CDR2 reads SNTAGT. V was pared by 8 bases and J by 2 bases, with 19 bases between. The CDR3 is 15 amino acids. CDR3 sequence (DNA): TGTGCCAGCCCCGGGACATTCCCGAGACCCTACGAGCAGTACTTC. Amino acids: CASPGTFPRPYEQYF.

CDR3: CASSYKVPGQGRNEQFF. The CDR3 nucleotides read TGTGCCAGCAGTTACAAAGTACCGGGACAGGGACGTAATGAGCAGTTCTTC. J is TRBJ2-1 and V is TRBV6-2 or TRBV6-3; 9 bases agree with TRBD1. The V gene end was trimmed by 2 bases and the J gene end by 7 bases; junction bases not matched to a gene: 12. The CDR3 is 17 amino acids. Germline CDR1 is MNHEY and CDR2 is SVGEGT.

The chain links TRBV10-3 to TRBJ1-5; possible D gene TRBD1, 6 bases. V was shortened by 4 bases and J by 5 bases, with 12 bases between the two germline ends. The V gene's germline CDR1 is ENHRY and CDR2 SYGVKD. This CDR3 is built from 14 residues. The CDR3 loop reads CAISAREGDQPQHF. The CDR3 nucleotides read TGTGCCATCAGTGCCCGGGAGGGGGATCAGCCCCAGCATTTT.

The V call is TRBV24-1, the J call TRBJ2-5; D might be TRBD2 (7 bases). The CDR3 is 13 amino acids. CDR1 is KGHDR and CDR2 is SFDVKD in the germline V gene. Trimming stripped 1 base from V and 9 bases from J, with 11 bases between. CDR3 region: CATSDLIGGPQYF. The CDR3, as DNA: TGTGCCACCAGTGATTTAATCGGGGGGCCCCAGTACTTC.

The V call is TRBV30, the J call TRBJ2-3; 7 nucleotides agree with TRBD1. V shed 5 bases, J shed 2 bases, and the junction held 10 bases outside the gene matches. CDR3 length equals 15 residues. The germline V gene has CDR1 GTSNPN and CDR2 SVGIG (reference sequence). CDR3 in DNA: TGTGCCTGGGCCCTTACAGGGGATGTCACAGATACGCAGTATTTT. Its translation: CAWALTGDVTDTQYF.

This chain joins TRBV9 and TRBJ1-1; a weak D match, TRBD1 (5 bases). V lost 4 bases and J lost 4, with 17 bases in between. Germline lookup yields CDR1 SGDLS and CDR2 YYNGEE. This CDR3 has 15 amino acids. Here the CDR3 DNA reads TGTGCCAGCAGCCTGGGGCAGTCCGGCGGCACTGAAGCTTTCTTT. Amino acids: CASSLGQSGGTEAFF.

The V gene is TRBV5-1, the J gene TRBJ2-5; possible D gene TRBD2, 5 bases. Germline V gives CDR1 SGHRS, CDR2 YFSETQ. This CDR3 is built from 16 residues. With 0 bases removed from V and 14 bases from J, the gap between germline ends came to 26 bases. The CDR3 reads CASSLAKDERGDPFYF. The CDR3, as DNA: TGCGCCAGCAGCTTGGCTAAGGACGAACGGGGAGACCCTTTTTACTTC.

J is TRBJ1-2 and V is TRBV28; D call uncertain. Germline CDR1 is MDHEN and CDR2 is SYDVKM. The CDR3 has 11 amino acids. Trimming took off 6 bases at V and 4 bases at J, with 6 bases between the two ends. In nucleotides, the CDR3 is TGTGCCAGCAGCAACACCTATGGCTACACCTTC. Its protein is CASSNTYGYTF.

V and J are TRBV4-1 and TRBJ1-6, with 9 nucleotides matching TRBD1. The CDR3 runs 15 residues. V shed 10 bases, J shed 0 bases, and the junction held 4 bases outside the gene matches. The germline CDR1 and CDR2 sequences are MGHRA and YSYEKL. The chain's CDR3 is CATQGALSYNSPLHF. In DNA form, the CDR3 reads TGCGCCACACAGGGGGCCCTCTCCTATAATTCACCCCTCCACTTT.

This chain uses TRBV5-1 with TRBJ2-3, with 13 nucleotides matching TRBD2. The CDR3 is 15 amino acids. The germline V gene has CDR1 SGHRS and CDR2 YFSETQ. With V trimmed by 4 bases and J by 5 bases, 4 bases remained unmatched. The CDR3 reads CASSGGLAGLDTQYF. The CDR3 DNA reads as TGCGCCAGCAGCGGGGGACTAGCGGGGTTAGATACGCAGTATTTT.

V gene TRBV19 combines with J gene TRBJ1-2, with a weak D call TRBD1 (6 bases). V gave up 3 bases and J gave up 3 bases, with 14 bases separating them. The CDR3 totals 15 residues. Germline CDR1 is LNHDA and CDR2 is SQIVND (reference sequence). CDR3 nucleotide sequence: TGTGCCAGTAGTATCGGGTGGGACACTTACTATGGCTACACCTTC. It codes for CASSIGWDTYYGYTF.

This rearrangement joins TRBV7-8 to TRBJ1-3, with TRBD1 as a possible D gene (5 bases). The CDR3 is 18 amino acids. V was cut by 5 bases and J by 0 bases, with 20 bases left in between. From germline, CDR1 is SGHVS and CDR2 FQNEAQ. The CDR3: CASSPRSRQPRSGNTIYF. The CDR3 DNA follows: TGTGCCAGCAGCCCCAGGAGCCGACAGCCTCGCTCTGGAAACACCATATATTTT.

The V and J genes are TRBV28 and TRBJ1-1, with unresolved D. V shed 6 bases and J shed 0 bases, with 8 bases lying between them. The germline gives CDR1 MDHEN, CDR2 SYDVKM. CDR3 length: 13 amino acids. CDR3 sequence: CASRGRMNTEAFF. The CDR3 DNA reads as TGTGCCAGCAGAGGGAGGATGAACACTGAAGCTTTCTTT.

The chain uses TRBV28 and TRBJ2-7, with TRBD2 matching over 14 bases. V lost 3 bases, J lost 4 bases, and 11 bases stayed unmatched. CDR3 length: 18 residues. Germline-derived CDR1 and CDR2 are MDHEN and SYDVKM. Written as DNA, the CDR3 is TGTGCCAGCAGTTTGTCCGGACTAGCGGGAGGAATTCTGTACGAGCAGTACTTC. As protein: CASSLSGLAGGILYEQYF. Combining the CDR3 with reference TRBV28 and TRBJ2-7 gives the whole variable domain DVKVTQSSRYLVKRTGEKVFLECVQDMDHENMFWYRQDPGLGLRLIYFSYDVKMKEKGDIPEGYSVSREKKERFSLILESASTNQTSMYLCASSLSGLAGGILYEQYFGPGTRLTVT.

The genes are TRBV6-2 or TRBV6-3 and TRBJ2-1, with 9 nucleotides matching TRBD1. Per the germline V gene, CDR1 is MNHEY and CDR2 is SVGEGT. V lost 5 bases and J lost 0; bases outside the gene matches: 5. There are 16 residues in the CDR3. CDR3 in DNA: TGTGCCAGCAGTGACTGGGACAGGGTCTCCTACAATGAGCAGTTCTTC. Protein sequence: CASSDWDRVSYNEQFF.

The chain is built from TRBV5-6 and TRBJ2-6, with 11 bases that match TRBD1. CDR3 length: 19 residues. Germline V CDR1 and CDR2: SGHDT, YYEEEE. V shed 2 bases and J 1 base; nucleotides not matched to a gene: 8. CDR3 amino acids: CASSFGWDRGKSGANVLTF. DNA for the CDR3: TGTGCCAGCAGCTTTGGCTGGGACAGGGGGAAGTCTGGGGCCAACGTCCTGACTTTC.

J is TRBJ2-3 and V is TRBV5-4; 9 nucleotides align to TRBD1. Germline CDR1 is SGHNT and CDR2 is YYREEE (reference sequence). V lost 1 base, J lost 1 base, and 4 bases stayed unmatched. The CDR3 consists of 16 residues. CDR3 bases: TGTGCCAGCAGCTTGCCCCGGGACAGGGGCACAGATACGCAGTATTTT. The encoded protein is CASSLPRDRGTDTQYF.

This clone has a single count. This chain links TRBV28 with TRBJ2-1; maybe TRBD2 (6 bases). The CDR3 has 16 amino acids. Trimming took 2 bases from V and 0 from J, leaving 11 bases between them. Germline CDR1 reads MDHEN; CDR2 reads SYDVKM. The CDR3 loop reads CASSLVGGSSYNEQFF. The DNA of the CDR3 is TGTGCCAGCAGTTTAGTTGGGGGGAGCTCCTACAATGAGCAGTTCTTC.

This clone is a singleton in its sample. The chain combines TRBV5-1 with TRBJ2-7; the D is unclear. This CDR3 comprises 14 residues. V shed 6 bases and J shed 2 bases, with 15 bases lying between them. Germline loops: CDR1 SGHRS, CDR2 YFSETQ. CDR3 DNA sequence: TGCGCCAGCACGACGCAAGACATACCCTACGAGCAGTACTTC. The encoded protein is CASTTQDIPYEQYF.

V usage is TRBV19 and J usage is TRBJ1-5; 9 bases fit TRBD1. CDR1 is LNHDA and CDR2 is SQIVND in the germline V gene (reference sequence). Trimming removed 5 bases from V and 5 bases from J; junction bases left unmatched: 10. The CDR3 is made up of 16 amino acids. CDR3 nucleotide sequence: TGTGCCAGTAGTCCGTTGGACAGGGGACGGTATCAGCCCCAGCATTTT. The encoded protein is CASSPLDRGRYQPQHF.